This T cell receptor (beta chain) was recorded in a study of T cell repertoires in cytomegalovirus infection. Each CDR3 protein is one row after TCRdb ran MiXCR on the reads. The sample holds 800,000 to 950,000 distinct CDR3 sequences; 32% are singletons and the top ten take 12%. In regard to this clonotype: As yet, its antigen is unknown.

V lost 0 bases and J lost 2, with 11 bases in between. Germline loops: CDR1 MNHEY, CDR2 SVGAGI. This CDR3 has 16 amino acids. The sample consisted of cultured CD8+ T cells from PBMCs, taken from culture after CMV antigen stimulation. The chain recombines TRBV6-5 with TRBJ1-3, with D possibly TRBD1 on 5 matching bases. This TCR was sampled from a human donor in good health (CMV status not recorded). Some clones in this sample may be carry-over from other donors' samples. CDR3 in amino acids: CASSYSMGQTGNTIYF. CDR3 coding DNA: TGTGCCAGCAGTTACTCAATGGGGCAGACTGGAAACACCATATATTTT.